This T cell receptor beta chain appears in the sequencing data of a study of cytomegalovirus exposure and HLA in healthy donors. PCR employed 60 Vbeta and 13 Jbeta primers. TCRdb's copy holds only in-frame clones and misses some; the assay was immunoSEQ multiplex PCR. Of around 100,000 clones in the sample, under 80% were seen once. CDR1 and CDR2 from the germline V gene are SGHVS and FQNEAQ. This CDR3 comprises 16 residues. Trimming took 5 bases from V and 2 from J, leaving 16 bases between them. This sequence originates from a man aged 35 to 55 in good health and CMV-seronegative. The chain carries TRBV7-8 and TRBJ1-3; no reliable D call. Sequences were obtained from PBMCs. The CDR3 reads CASSRPGRGTGNTIYF. The CDR3 region has the DNA TGTGCCAGCAGCCGACCCGGGCGGGGTACTGGAAACACCATATATTTT. Based on the CDR3 plus reference TRBV7-8 and TRBJ1-3, the full variable domain is GAGVSQSPRYKVAKRGQDVALRCDPISGHVSLFWYQQALGQGPEFLTYFQNEAQLDKSGLPSDRFFAERPEGSVSTLKIQRTQQEDSAVYLCASSRPGRGTGNTIYFGEGSWLTVV.